The 18 T cell receptor beta chains below all came from one sample that was sequenced in a study of T cells in Graves' hyperthyroidism and ophthalmopathy. TCR beta CDR3 regions were amplified from RNA. The HTBI primer set was used in a first-round RT-PCR of the TCR CDR3. A single record per CDR3 protein comes from TCRdb applying MiXCR to the multiplex PCR reads. The sample carries 600,000 to 650,000 distinct CDR3 sequences, roughly 17% recorded once. Sequencing was done on a sample of blood. Source of these receptors: a woman in her twenties or thirties with Graves' hyperthyroidism.

This clonotype has a count of ten or more. The chain carries TRBV2 and TRBJ2-5; 12 bases agree with TRBD1. The germline gives CDR1 SNHLY, CDR2 FYNNEI. The CDR3 totals 16 residues. With 4 bases clipped from V and 3 bases from J, the junction kept 6 bases outside the gene matches. This CDR3 reads CASSGGTGGREETQYF. In DNA form, the CDR3 reads TGTGCCAGCAGTGGCGGGACAGGGGGCCGGGAAGAGACCCAGTACTTC.

CDR3 amino acids: CASSFSGGEPYGYTF. DNA of the CDR3: TGCGCCAGCAGCTTTTCGGGGGGCGAACCCTATGGCTACACCTTC. The chain recombines TRBV5-1 with TRBJ1-2; TRBD1 is a possible D gene (6 bases). The V and J ends lost 2 bases and 4 bases respectively, with 15 bases between them. Looked up from germline, CDR1 is SGHRS and CDR2 is YFSETQ. This CDR3 is built from 15 residues. Variable domain in full (rest from reference TRBV5-1 and TRBJ1-2): KAGVTQTPRYLIKTRGQQVTLSCSPISGHRSVSWYQQTPGQGLQFLFEYFSETQRNKGNFPGRFSGRQFSNSRSEMNVSTLELGDSALYLCASSFSGGEPYGYTFGSGTRLTVV.

This clonotype was observed at least ten times. V is TRBV18 and J is TRBJ1-1; D gene ambiguous. Germline CDR1 and CDR2: KGHSH and LQKENI. The CDR3 is made up of 13 amino acids. The V and J ends lost 6 bases and 2 bases respectively, with 10 bases between them. The CDR3 region has the DNA TGTGCCAGCTCCACCACCGGCAACACTGAAGCTTTCTTT. Translating gives CASSTTGNTEAFF.

This chain connects TRBV5-1 to TRBJ1-4, with D uncertain. This CDR3 is built from 16 residues. Germline V CDR1 and CDR2: SGHRS, YFSETQ. V lost 0 bases and J 0 bases, leaving 9 bases between the germline ends. The CDR3 reads CASSLDSVATNEKLFF. The CDR3 coding sequence is TGCGCCAGCAGCTTGGACAGTGTTGCAACTAATGAAAAACTGTTTTTT.

The sample holds many counts of this clonotype. The J gene is TRBJ2-7, the V gene TRBV30; D is undetermined. CDR3 length: 11 amino acids. Germline V gene lookup returns CDR1 GTSNPN and CDR2 SVGIG (reference sequence). V was pared by 1 base and J by 5 bases, with 6 bases between. Here the CDR3 reads CAWSEGNEQYF. CDR3 sequence (DNA): TGTGCCTGGAGTGAAGGCAACGAGCAGTACTTC. Supplemented by reference TRBV30 and TRBJ2-7, the full variable domain reads SQTIHQWPATLVQPVGSPLSLECTVEGTSNPNLYWYRQAAGRGLQLLFYSVGIGQISSEVPQNLSASRPQDRQFILSSKKLLLSDSGFYLCAWSEGNEQYFGPGTRLTVT.

Many counts were recorded for this clonotype. V and J are TRBV6-5 and TRBJ1-1, with D perhaps matching TRBD1 (6 bases). The CDR3 is made up of 19 amino acids. Per the germline V gene, CDR1 is MNHEY and CDR2 is SVGAGI. The V gene lost 2 bases and the J gene lost 1 base, with 23 bases spanning the gap. CDR3 DNA: TGTGCCAGCAGTTACCAACAATGGAAACAGGGAGGGAGGAACACTGAAGCTTTCTTT. Its protein product is CASSYQQWKQGGRNTEAFF.

CDR3 in amino acids: CASSRNGGSEDTQYF. The CDR3 nucleotides are TGTGCCAGCAGCAGGAACGGGGGTTCGGAAGATACGCAGTATTTT. The gene calls are TRBV7-3 and TRBJ2-3; maybe TRBD2 (6 bases). Trimming removed 5 bases from V and 5 bases from J, with 17 bases in between. Germline V gene data show CDR1 as SGHTA and CDR2 as FQGTGA. This CDR3 is built from 15 residues.

This clonotype was counted a few times. The chain has TRBV12-3 or TRBV12-4 and TRBJ1-4; the match to TRBD1 covers 8 bases. The CDR3 consists of 13 residues. V was pared by 5 bases and J by 8 bases, with 4 bases of the junction left unmatched. CDR3 region: CASSQQGEEKLFF. The CDR3 nucleotides read TGTGCCAGCAGTCAACAGGGGGAAGAAAAACTGTTTTTT.

This clonotype was counted many times. This rearrangement joins TRBV30 to TRBJ1-5; D ambiguous. The germline V and J ends were trimmed by 4 bases and 2 bases, with 12 bases remaining between them. CDR1 GTSNPN and CDR2 SVGIG come from the germline V gene (reference sequence). CDR3 length: 14 residues. CDR3 DNA: TGTGCCTGGACCGGGAACATAGGCAATCAGCCCCAGCATTTT. Protein: CAWTGNIGNQPQHF.

This clonotype appeared many times. The chain joins TRBV2 to TRBJ1-2, with D unclear. V was cut by 2 bases and J by 0 bases, with 13 bases left in between. The germline V gene encodes CDR1 SNHLY and CDR2 FYNNEI. The CDR3 has 16 residues. CDR3 nucleotide sequence: TGTGCCAGCAGTGAATACGTGACCCCTACTAACTATGGCTACACCTTC. It encodes CASSEYVTPTNYGYTF.

The V call is TRBV20-1, the J call TRBJ2-1; TRBD1 might be the D (6 bases). The CDR3 is 16 amino acids. CDR1 DFQATT and CDR2 SNEGSKA come from the germline V gene (reference sequence). Trimming cost V 7 bases and J 3 bases, with 22 bases left between them. CDR3: CSGKVSGAHHYNEQFF. The CDR3 region has the DNA TGCAGTGGCAAAGTCTCAGGGGCCCATCACTACAATGAGCAGTTCTTC.

This clonotype was counted at least ten times. CDR3 residues: CASSRGFYTGGTDTQYF. In DNA form, the CDR3 reads TGTGCCAGCAGCCGGGGGTTTTATACGGGAGGCACAGATACGCAGTATTTT. The V gene is TRBV7-2, the J gene TRBJ2-3; perhaps TRBD2 as D (6 bases). V was shortened by 5 bases and J by 1 base, with 19 bases between the two germline ends. The length of the CDR3 is 17 residues. Germline CDR1 SGHTA, CDR2 FQGNSA.

The chain combines TRBV20-1 with TRBJ2-2, with 7 bases aligning to TRBD2. The CDR3 totals 15 residues. Germline V gene data show CDR1 as DFQATT and CDR2 as SNEGSKA (reference sequence). V shed 6 bases and J 2 bases; nucleotides not matched to a gene: 9. The CDR3: CSAGKLASNTGELFF. The CDR3 DNA reads TGCAGTGCCGGAAAACTAGCGTCCAACACCGGGGAGCTGTTTTTT.

V gene TRBV6-4 combines with J gene TRBJ2-7, with D unclear. Germline CDR1 reads MRHNA; CDR2 reads SNTAGT. With 6 bases removed from V and 2 bases from J, the gap between germline ends came to 26 bases. The CDR3 has 18 residues. CDR3 DNA: TGTGCCAGCAGAGAATCAGACTCACGGAAACATTTTACCTACGAGCAGTACTTC. Translation: CASRESDSRKHFTYEQYF.

This clonotype appeared many times. CDR3 loop: CASSQTGLAGEYYSDEQFF. In DNA form, the CDR3 reads TGTGCCAGCAGCCAAACGGGACTAGCGGGAGAATATTATTCCGATGAGCAGTTCTTC. The rearrangement links TRBV3-1 to TRBJ2-1, with 14 bases fitting TRBD2. The CDR3 covers 19 residues. J gave up 8 bases and V 2 bases, and 14 bases lay outside the gene matches. CDR1 is LGHDT and CDR2 is YNNKEL in the germline V gene (reference sequence).

V usage is TRBV9 and J usage is TRBJ2-5, with D hard to call. This CDR3 contains 14 residues. Germline assignment: CDR1 SGDLS and CDR2 YYNGEE. The V end was cut by 3 bases, the J end by 3 bases, with 12 bases between. The CDR3 region has the DNA TGTGCCAGCAGCGCCACCACCTCCAAAGAGACCCAGTACTTC. It specifies CASSATTSKETQYF.

This clonotype was seen a few times. The rearrangement uses TRBV30 and TRBJ2-7, with D maybe TRBD2 (6 bases). The V gene lost 5 bases and the J gene lost 2 bases, with 13 bases spanning the gap. The CDR3 is 13 residues long. The germline V gene encodes CDR1 GTSNPN and CDR2 SVGIG (reference sequence). The CDR3 nucleotides read TGTGCCTGGGAGCGGGTGATAACCTACGAGCAGTACTTC. Amino acids: CAWERVITYEQYF.

This clonotype turned up a few times. This chain links TRBV20-1 with TRBJ2-4, with a weak D call TRBD2 (5 bases). The CDR3 loop spans 13 amino acids. V dropped 6 bases and J dropped 1 base, with 10 bases sitting between them. CDR1 is DFQATT and CDR2 is SNEGSKA in the germline V gene (reference sequence). For the CDR3, the DNA is TGCAGTGCACCACCTAGCGCCAAAAACATTCAGTACTTC. Translating it yields CSAPPSAKNIQYF.